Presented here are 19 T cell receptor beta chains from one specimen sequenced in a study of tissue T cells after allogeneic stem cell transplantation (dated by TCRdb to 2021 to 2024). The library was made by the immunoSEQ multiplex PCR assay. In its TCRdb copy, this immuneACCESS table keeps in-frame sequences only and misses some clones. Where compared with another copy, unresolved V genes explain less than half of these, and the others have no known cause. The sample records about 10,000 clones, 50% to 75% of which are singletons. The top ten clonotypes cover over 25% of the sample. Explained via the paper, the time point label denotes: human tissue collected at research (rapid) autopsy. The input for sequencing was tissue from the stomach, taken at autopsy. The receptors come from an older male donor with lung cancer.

The CDR3 loop is CASSSGQGVNTEAFF. For the CDR3, the DNA is TGCGCCAGCAGCTCAGGACAGGGCGTGAACACTGAAGCTTTCTTT. The V and J genes are TRBV5-1 and TRBJ1-1; 8 positions agree with TRBD1. The CDR3 loop spans 15 amino acids. Trimming removed 3 bases from V and 0 bases from J; junction bases left unmatched: 4. Germline lookup yields CDR1 SGHRS and CDR2 YFSETQ.

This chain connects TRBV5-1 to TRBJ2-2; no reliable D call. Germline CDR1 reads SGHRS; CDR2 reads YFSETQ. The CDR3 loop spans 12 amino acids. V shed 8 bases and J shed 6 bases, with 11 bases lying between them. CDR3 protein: CARPSDPGELFF. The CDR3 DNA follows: TGCGCCAGACCCAGTGACCCCGGGGAGCTGTTTTTT.

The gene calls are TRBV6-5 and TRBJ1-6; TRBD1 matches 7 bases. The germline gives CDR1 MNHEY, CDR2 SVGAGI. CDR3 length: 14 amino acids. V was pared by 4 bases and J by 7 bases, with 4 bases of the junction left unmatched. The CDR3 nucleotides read TGTGCCAGCAGTTTTCAGGGGGAAAATTCACCCCTCCACTTT. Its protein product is CASSFQGENSPLHF.

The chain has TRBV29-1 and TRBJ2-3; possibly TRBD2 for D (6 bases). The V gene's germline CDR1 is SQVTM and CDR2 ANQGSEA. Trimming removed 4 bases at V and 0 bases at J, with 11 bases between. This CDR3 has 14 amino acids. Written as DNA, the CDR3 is TGCAGCGTTGTACTAGCCCCTAGCACAGATACGCAGTATTTT. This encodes CSVVLAPSTDTQYF.

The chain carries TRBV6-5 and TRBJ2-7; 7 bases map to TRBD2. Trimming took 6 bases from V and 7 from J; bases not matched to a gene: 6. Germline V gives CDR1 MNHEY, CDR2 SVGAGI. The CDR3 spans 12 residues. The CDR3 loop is CASRVTSLEQYF. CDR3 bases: TGTGCCAGCAGGGTGACTAGCTTGGAGCAGTACTTC.

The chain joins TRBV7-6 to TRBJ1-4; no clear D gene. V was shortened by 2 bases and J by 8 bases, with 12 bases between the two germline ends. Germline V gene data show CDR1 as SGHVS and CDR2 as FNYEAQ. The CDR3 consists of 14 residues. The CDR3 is CASSLSGGGEKLFF. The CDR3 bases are TGTGCCAGCAGCTTATCGGGAGGAGGAGAAAAACTGTTTTTT.

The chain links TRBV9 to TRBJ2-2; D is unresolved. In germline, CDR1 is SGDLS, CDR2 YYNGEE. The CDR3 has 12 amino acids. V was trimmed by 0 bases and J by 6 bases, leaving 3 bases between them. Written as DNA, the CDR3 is TGTGCCAGCAGCGTAGGCCCCGGGGAGCTGTTTTTT. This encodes CASSVGPGELFF.

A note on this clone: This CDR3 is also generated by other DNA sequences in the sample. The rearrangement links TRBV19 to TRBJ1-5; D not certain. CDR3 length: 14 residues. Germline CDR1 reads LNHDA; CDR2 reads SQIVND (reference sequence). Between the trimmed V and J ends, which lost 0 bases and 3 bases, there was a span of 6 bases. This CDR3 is CASSIDSLNQPQHF. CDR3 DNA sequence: TGTGCCAGTAGTATAGACAGCCTCAATCAGCCCCAGCATTTT.

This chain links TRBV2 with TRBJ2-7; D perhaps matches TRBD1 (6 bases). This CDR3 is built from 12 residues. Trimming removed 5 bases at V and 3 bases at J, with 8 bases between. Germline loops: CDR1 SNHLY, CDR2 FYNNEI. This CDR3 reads CASSLQGYEQYF. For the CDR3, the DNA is TGTGCCAGCAGTTTACAGGGCTACGAGCAGTACTTC.

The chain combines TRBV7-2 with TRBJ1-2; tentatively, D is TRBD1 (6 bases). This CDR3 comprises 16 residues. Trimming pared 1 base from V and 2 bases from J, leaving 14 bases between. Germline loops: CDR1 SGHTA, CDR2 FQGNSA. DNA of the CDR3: TGTGCCAGCAGCTTAGTTGGGGGCAGAATAAACTATGGCTACACCTTC. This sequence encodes CASSLVGGRINYGYTF.

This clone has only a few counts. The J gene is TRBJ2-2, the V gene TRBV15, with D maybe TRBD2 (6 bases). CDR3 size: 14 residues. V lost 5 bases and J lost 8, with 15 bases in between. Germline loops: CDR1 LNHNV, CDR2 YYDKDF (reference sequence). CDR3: CATSLRDFWGELFF. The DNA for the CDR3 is TGTGCCACCAGCCTTCGGGACTTTTGGGGGGAGCTGTTTTTT.

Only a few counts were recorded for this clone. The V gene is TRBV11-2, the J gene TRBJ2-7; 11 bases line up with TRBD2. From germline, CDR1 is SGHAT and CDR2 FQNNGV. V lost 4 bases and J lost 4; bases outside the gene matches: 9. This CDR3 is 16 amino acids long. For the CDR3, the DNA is TGTGCCAGCAGCTCCTCAACTAGCGGGAGACTATACGAGCAGTACTTC. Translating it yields CASSSSTSGRLYEQYF.

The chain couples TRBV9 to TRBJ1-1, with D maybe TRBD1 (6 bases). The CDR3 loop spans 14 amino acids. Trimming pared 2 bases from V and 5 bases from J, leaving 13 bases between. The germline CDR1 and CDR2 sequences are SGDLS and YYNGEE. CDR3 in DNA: TGTGCCAGCAGCGTGACAGGAACGTCGACTGAAGCTTTCTTT. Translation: CASSVTGTSTEAFF. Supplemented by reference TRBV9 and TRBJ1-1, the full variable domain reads DSGVTQTPKHLITATGQRVTLRCSPRSGDLSVYWYQQSLDQGLQFLIQYYNGEERAKGNILERFSAQQFPDLHSELNLSSLELGDSALYFCASSVTGTSTEAFFGQGTRLTVV.

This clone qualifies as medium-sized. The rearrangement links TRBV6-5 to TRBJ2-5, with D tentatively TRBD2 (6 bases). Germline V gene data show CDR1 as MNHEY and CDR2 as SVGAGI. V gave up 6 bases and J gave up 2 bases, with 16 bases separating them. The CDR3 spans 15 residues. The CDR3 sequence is CASSSEGASQETQYF. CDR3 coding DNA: TGTGCCAGCAGCTCGGAGGGAGCTTCACAAGAGACCCAGTACTTC.

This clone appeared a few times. CDR3 bases: TGTGCCAGCAGCGTAGGGAGCGGGGGCGGGTTTGGCTACACCTTC. This encodes CASSVGSGGGFGYTF. The chain recombines TRBV9 with TRBJ1-2; TRBD1 might be the D (6 bases). Trimming removed 0 bases at V and 7 bases at J, with 16 bases between. The CDR3 is made up of 15 amino acids. Germline values: CDR1 SGDLS, CDR2 YYNGEE.

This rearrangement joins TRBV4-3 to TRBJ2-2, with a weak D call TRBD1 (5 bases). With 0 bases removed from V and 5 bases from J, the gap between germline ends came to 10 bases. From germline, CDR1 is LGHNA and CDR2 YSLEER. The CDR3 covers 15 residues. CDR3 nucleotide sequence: TGCGCCAGCAGCCAAGAGATTTCAGGGACCGGGGAGCTGTTTTTT. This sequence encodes CASSQEISGTGELFF.

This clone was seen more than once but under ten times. The CDR3 here is CASSYSDRGTGELFF. CDR3 nucleotides: TGTGCCAGCAGTTACTCTGACAGGGGTACCGGGGAGCTGTTTTTT. The rearrangement joins TRBV6-2 or TRBV6-3 to TRBJ2-2; 8 bases are a match to TRBD1. CDR1 is MNHEY and CDR2 is SVGEGT in the germline V gene. V lost 0 bases to trimming and J lost 5 bases; unmatched junction nucleotides: 2. The CDR3 totals 15 residues.

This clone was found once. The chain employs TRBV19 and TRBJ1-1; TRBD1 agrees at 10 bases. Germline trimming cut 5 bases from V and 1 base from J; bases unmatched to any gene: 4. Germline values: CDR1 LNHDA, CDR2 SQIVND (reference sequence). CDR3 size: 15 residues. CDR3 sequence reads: CASSWGQGTNTEAFF. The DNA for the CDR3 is TGTGCCAGTAGTTGGGGACAGGGGACGAACACTGAAGCTTTCTTT.

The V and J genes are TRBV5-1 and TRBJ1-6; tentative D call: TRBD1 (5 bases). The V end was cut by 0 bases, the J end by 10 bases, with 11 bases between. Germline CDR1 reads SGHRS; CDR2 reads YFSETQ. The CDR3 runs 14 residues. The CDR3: CASSLEGLRSPLHF. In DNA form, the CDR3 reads TGCGCCAGCAGCTTGGAGGGGCTTAGGTCACCCCTCCACTTT.